This TCR beta chain emerged from a study of cytomegalovirus exposure and HLA in healthy donors. It was with 60 Vbeta and 13 Jbeta primers that the PCR ran. Data came from immunoSEQ multiplex PCR; TCRdb stores just in-frame clones and leaves some out. The sample includes approximately 140,000 clones, roughly four fifths seen only once; the top ten take about 1.2%. The TCR comes from a middle-aged woman in good health and CMV-seronegative. Material: PBMCs.

The CDR3 here is CATSRDRGGSTYEQYF. CDR3 nucleotides: TGTGCCACCAGCAGAGATCGCGGGGGGAGTACCTACGAGCAGTACTTC. The chain employs TRBV15 and TRBJ2-7; TRBD2 matches 8 bases. Germline CDR1 reads LNHNV; CDR2 reads YYDKDF (reference sequence). The CDR3 loop spans 16 amino acids. The V gene end was trimmed by 0 bases and the J gene end by 2 bases; junction bases not matched to a gene: 6.